The 2 T cell receptor beta chains listed next were all sequenced from one sample in a study of T cell repertoires in cytomegalovirus infection. TCRdb re-called the reads through MiXCR, storing one row per CDR3 protein. The top ten clones hold around 20% of a sample with roughly 150,000 distinct CDR3 sequences, 17% of them seen once. Sequenced input: CD8+ T cells from PBMCs. These TCRs come from a human donor in good health (CMV status not recorded). Some clones in this sample may be carry-over from other donors' samples.

The sample holds one count of this clonotype. This rearrangement joins TRBV9 to TRBJ1-1; TRBD1 matches 7 bases. Germline assignment: CDR1 SGDLS and CDR2 YYNGEE. The V and J ends lost 4 bases and 0 bases, in that order; junction bases with no gene match: 12. The CDR3 extends over 17 amino acids. The CDR3 DNA reads as TGTGCCAGCAGCCCAACGGGACAGACTTTAATGAACACTGAAGCTTTCTTT. Its translation: CASSPTGQTLMNTEAFF.

The chain recombines TRBV7-9 with TRBJ2-3, with TRBD1 as a possible D gene (5 bases). Germline V gene sequence: CDR1 SEHNR, CDR2 FQNEAQ (reference sequence). V was clipped by 5 bases and J by 9 bases, with 12 bases between them. This CDR3 is 12 amino acids long. CDR3 in amino acids: CASSPGWATQYF. As DNA, the CDR3 is TGTGCCAGCAGCCCAGGGTGGGCCACGCAGTATTTT. The whole variable domain, remainder taken from reference TRBV7-9 and TRBJ2-3, is DTGVSQNPRHKITKRGQNVTFRCDPISEHNRLYWYRQTLGQGPEFLTYFQNEAQLEKSRLLSDRFSAERPKGSFSTLEIQRTEQGDSAMYLCASSPGWATQYFGPGTRLTVL.